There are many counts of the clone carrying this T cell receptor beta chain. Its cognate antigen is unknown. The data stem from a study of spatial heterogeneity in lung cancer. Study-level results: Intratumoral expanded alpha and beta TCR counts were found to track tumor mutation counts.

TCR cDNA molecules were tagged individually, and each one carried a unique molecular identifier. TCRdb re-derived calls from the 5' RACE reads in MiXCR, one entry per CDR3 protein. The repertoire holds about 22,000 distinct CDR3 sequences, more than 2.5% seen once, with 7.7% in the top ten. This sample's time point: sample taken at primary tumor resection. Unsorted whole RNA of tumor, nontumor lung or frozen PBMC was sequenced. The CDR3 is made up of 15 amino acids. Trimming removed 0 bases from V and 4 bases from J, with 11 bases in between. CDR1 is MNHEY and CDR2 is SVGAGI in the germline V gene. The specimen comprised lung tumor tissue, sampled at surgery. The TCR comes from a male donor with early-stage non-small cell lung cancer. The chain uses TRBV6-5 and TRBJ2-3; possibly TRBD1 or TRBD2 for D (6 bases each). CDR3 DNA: TGTGCCAGCAGTTACTCTTGGGGGGCCTCAGATACGCAGTATTTT. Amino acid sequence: CASSYSWGASDTQYF.